Below, 30 T cell receptor beta chains from the same sample are listed, as sequenced in a study of blood T cell repertoires in COVID-19. Profiled with immunoSEQ multiplex PCR; TCRdb holds only in-frame clones, not every one. The sample records under 200,000 clones, 87% being singletons. The sequencing input was peripheral blood. These receptors were collected from a woman aged 55-69 years who had recovered from COVID-19.

The chain carries TRBV7-8 and TRBJ1-1; D not certain. V was clipped by 1 base and J by 5 bases, with 14 bases between them. CDR3 length: 15 residues. Germline lookup yields CDR1 SGHVS and CDR2 FQNEAQ. CDR3 bases: TGTGCCAGCAGCTTAGACGAGACTAGATGGACTGAAGCTTTCTTT. Its translation: CASSLDETRWTEAFF. The whole variable domain, remainder taken from reference TRBV7-8 and TRBJ1-1, is GAGVSQSPRYKVAKRGQDVALRCDPISGHVSLFWYQQALGQGPEFLTYFQNEAQLDKSGLPSDRFFAERPEGSVSTLKIQRTQQEDSAVYLCASSLDETRWTEAFFGQGTRLTVV.

This clone was counted a single time. V gene TRBV2 combines with J gene TRBJ1-1, with D possibly matching TRBD1 (5 bases). Germline V gives CDR1 SNHLY, CDR2 FYNNEI. This CDR3 comprises 15 residues. V was trimmed by 5 bases and J by 3 bases, leaving 16 bases between them. The CDR3 DNA reads TGTGCCAGCAGTAAAGTCACCGGGGGGGACACTGAAGCTTTCTTT. Its protein product is CASSKVTGGDTEAFF.

The rearrangement uses TRBV11-2 and TRBJ2-2, with D possibly matching TRBD1 (5 bases). CDR1 is SGHAT, CDR2 FQNNGV, per germline. The CDR3 has 14 amino acids. V was clipped by 2 bases and J by 1 base, with 5 bases between them. CDR3 bases: TGTGCCAGCAGCTTACAGGGGAACACCGGGGAGCTGTTTTTT. Its translation is CASSLQGNTGELFF.

The chain is built from TRBV5-1 and TRBJ2-3; D is unresolved. Trimming shortened V by 0 bases and J by 6 bases, and 14 bases separated the two germline ends. The CDR3 sequence is 15 residues long. CDR1 is SGHRS and CDR2 is YFSETQ in the germline V gene. This chain's CDR3 is CASSLASLSADTQYF. The CDR3, as DNA: TGCGCCAGCAGCTTGGCTTCTTTGAGTGCGGATACGCAGTATTTT. Drawing the rest from reference TRBV5-1 and TRBJ2-3, the complete variable domain is KAGVTQTPRYLIKTRGQQVTLSCSPISGHRSVSWYQQTPGQGLQFLFEYFSETQRNKGNFPGRFSGRQFSNSRSEMNVSTLELGDSALYLCASSLASLSADTQYFGPGTRLTVL.

The chain joins TRBV18 to TRBJ1-2; D might be TRBD1 (5 bases). The V end lost 3 bases, the J end lost 5 bases, and 16 bases lay between the germline ends. The CDR3 runs 15 residues. CDR1 KGHSH and CDR2 LQKENI come from the germline V gene. CDR3 nucleotides: TGTGCCAGCTCACCCGTAACTTCGACAGATTATGGCTACACCTTC. As protein: CASSPVTSTDYGYTF.

The V and J genes are TRBV5-8 and TRBJ1-6; a possible D gene is TRBD1 (5 bases). There are 16 residues in the CDR3. CDR1 is SGHTS, CDR2 YDEGEE, per germline. V lost 0 bases to trimming and J lost 7 bases, with 14 bases between them. The CDR3 sequence: CASSLATGVRNSPLHF. The DNA of the CDR3 is TGTGCCAGCAGCTTGGCCACGGGGGTTCGAAATTCACCCCTCCACTTT.

This clone is a singleton in its sample. This chain uses TRBV10-1 with TRBJ2-4; 7 positions match TRBD2. Germline CDR1 is WNHNN and CDR2 is SYGVQD (reference sequence). V lost 2 bases and J lost 1; bases outside the gene matches: 8. This CDR3 is built from 17 residues. CDR3 nucleotides: TGCGCCAGCAGTGAGACATGGGGGGGAAAGGCCAAAAACATTCAGTACTTC. Residues: CASSETWGGKAKNIQYF.

The V and J genes are TRBV10-3 and TRBJ2-3; D is perhaps TRBD1 (5 bases). The CDR3 has 13 residues. Germline assignment: CDR1 ENHRY and CDR2 SYGVKD. With 7 bases removed from V and 4 bases from J, the gap between germline ends came to 12 bases. The chain's CDR3 is CAINDSPSDTQYF. CDR3 coding DNA: TGTGCCATCAACGACAGTCCGTCAGATACGCAGTATTTT.

This rearrangement joins TRBV28 to TRBJ2-5; 8 bases align to TRBD1. Germline assignment: CDR1 MDHEN and CDR2 SYDVKM. This CDR3 has 15 residues. Trimming removed 5 bases from V and 4 bases from J; junction bases left unmatched: 9. CDR3 nucleotides: TGTGCCAGCAGTCCGGACAGGGTGGGTCGAGAGACCCAGTACTTC. It codes for CASSPDRVGRETQYF.

V is TRBV19 and J is TRBJ1-2, with D perhaps TRBD1 (5 bases). Germline CDR1 LNHDA, CDR2 SQIVND (reference sequence). The CDR3 sequence is 13 residues long. V dropped 1 base and J dropped 8 bases, with 11 bases sitting between them. CDR3 in DNA: TGTGCCAGTAGTATAGGGGACTGGAGAGGCTACACCTTC. Its translation is CASSIGDWRGYTF.

The V gene is TRBV7-3, the J gene TRBJ2-3, with 9 bases identical to TRBD2. V was pared by 5 bases and J by 0 bases, with 15 bases of the junction left unmatched. Germline CDR1 and CDR2: SGHTA and FQGTGA. This CDR3 region has 19 residues. The CDR3 protein is CASSPPLAGGPSSTDTQYF. CDR3 nucleotide sequence: TGTGCCAGCAGCCCCCCCTTGGCGGGGGGGCCTTCCAGCACAGATACGCAGTATTTT.

This clone has a single count. The rearrangement joins TRBV18 to TRBJ1-4, with D tentatively TRBD1 (6 bases). The germline V gene encodes CDR1 KGHSH and CDR2 LQKENI. The germline V and J ends were trimmed by 4 bases and 7 bases, with 13 bases remaining between them. This CDR3 has 14 amino acids. CDR3 nucleotides: TGTGCCAGCTCACAGACAGGTTCGGGTGAAAAACTGTTTTTT. It translates to CASSQTGSGEKLFF.

V and J are TRBV5-5 and TRBJ2-7, with D possibly matching TRBD1 (6 bases). The CDR3 totals 13 residues. The germline V gene has CDR1 SGHKS and CDR2 YYEKEE (reference sequence). V was cut by 2 bases and J by 7 bases, with 13 bases left in between. CDR3 nucleotide sequence: TGTGCCAGCAGCTTTAGCCGACAGGTGGAGCAGTACTTC. Encoded protein: CASSFSRQVEQYF.

The chain employs TRBV13 and TRBJ1-2; 8 nucleotides line up with TRBD1. Germline CDR1 and CDR2: PRHDT and FYEKMQ (reference sequence). This CDR3 region has 12 residues. With 6 bases clipped from V and 8 bases from J, the junction kept 5 bases outside the gene matches. The CDR3 sequence: CASSLTGGGYTF. Written as DNA, the CDR3 is TGTGCCAGCAGTCTCACAGGGGGAGGCTACACCTTC. Supplemented by reference TRBV13 and TRBJ1-2, the full variable domain reads AAGVIQSPRHLIKEKRETATLKCYPIPRHDTVYWYQQGPGQDPQFLISFYEKMQSDKGSIPDRFSAQQFSDYHSELNMSSLELGDSALYFCASSLTGGGYTFGSGTRLTVV.

This clone came up a few times. At one boundary the junction diverges from the germline segment, which might be a read error. This chain joins TRBV5-1 and TRBJ2-2; either TRBD1 or TRBD2 may fit D (7 bases each). CDR1 is SGHRS and CDR2 is YFSETQ in the germline V gene. This CDR3 has 17 residues. CDR3 coding DNA: TGCGCCAGCAGTTTGGGACTACCGGGACAGAAGACCGGGGAGCTGTTTTTT. Translated, it gives CASSLGLPGQKTGELFF. Supplemented by reference TRBV5-1 and TRBJ2-2, the full variable domain reads KAGVTQTPRYLIKTRGQQVTLSCSPISGHRSVSWYQQTPGQGLQFLFEYFSETQRNKGNFPGRFSGRQFSNSRSEMNVSTLELGDSALYLCASSLGLPGQKTGELFFGEGSRLTVL.

The V and J genes are TRBV21-1 and TRBJ1-4; the table's D call TRBD1 went unverified against the DNA. TRBV21-1 is a documented pseudogene. This CDR3 comprises 19 residues. CDR3 in amino acids: CASSKPWASRQGTLEKLFF. The CDR3 region has the DNA TGTGCCAGCAGCAAACCGTGGGCCTCCCGACAGGGTACCTTGGAAAAACTGTTTTTT.

The CDR3 nucleotides are TGTGCCAGCAGTTCCTGGACAGGGGACGATACGCAGTATTTT. As protein: CASSSWTGDDTQYF. The chain is built from TRBV27 and TRBJ2-3; 9 bases fit TRBD1. The germline V gene encodes CDR1 MNHEY and CDR2 SMNVEV (reference sequence). CDR3 size: 14 residues. The trim removed 4 bases at V and 6 bases at J, leaving 5 bases unmatched.

This rearrangement joins TRBV6-2 or TRBV6-3 to TRBJ2-1; D possibly corresponds to TRBD2 (6 bases). The germline V gene encodes CDR1 MNHEY and CDR2 SVGEGT. Between the trimmed V and J ends, which lost 4 bases and 9 bases, there was a span of 10 bases. CDR3 size: 12 residues. The CDR3 loop reads CASSLREAEQFF. The DNA for the CDR3 is TGTGCCAGCAGTTTAAGGGAGGCTGAGCAGTTCTTC.

This clone has a single count. The chain joins TRBV5-1 to TRBJ2-7; 7 positions agree with TRBD1. The junction had 6 bases not matched to a gene; V was cut back by 4 bases and J by 2 bases. Germline assignment: CDR1 SGHRS and CDR2 YFSETQ. The CDR3 consists of 14 residues. CDR3 nucleotides: TGCGCCAGCAGCAGGGACAGTGAAACCTACGAGCAGTACTTC. It translates to CASSRDSETYEQYF.

The gene calls are TRBV5-1 and TRBJ1-3, with no clear D. V lost 4 bases to trimming and J lost 0 bases, with 8 bases between them. CDR3 length: 14 residues. Germline CDR1 SGHRS, CDR2 YFSETQ. The CDR3: CASSEGDSGNTIYF. The CDR3 nucleotides read TGCGCCAGCAGCGAGGGAGACTCTGGAAACACCATATATTTT. The full variable domain, completed using reference TRBV5-1 and TRBJ1-3, is KAGVTQTPRYLIKTRGQQVTLSCSPISGHRSVSWYQQTPGQGLQFLFEYFSETQRNKGNFPGRFSGRQFSNSRSEMNVSTLELGDSALYLCASSEGDSGNTIYFGEGSWLTVV.

The genes are TRBV5-1 and TRBJ2-6; possibly TRBD2 for D (5 bases). This CDR3 spans 16 amino acids. Germline V gene data show CDR1 as SGHRS and CDR2 as YFSETQ. V was cut by 4 bases and J by 6 bases, with 17 bases left in between. The CDR3 sequence: CASSPRGNWEANVLTF. CDR3 nucleotides: TGCGCCAGCAGCCCTCGAGGGAATTGGGAGGCCAACGTCCTGACTTTC.

The V call is TRBV6-5, the J call TRBJ2-7; 10 bases map to TRBD2. This CDR3 has 14 amino acids. V lost 4 bases and J lost 2; bases outside the gene matches: 2. Germline CDR1 reads MNHEY; CDR2 reads SVGAGI. The DNA of the CDR3 is TGTGCCAGCAGTTCTAGCGGGGGAACCTACGAGCAGTACTTC. Its translation is CASSSSGGTYEQYF.

CDR3 DNA: TGTGCCAGTAGTTACGGGACAGACATGAACACTGAAGCTTTCTTT. Protein: CASSYGTDMNTEAFF. The chain employs TRBV19 and TRBJ1-1, with TRBD1 identical over 7 bases. The CDR3 runs 15 residues. The junction had 6 bases not matched to a gene; V was cut back by 5 bases and J by 0 bases. Germline CDR1 LNHDA, CDR2 SQIVND (reference sequence).

The genes are TRBV6-5 and TRBJ2-7; D is perhaps TRBD1 (7 bases). The V end was cut by 6 bases, the J end by 2 bases, with 14 bases between. Germline CDR1 reads MNHEY; CDR2 reads SVGAGI. This CDR3 has 14 residues. This chain's CDR3 is CASRRTGGPYEQYF. In DNA form, the CDR3 reads TGTGCCAGCAGACGGACAGGAGGGCCCTACGAGCAGTACTTC.

The count of this clone is one. The CDR3 region is CASSPGLTNTEAFF. CDR3 coding DNA: TGTGCCAGCTCACCAGGACTGACGAACACTGAAGCTTTCTTT. The rearrangement uses TRBV18 and TRBJ1-1; no definite D call. Trimming removed 2 bases from V and 1 base from J, with 8 bases in between. Germline lookup yields CDR1 KGHSH and CDR2 LQKENI. CDR3 length: 14 amino acids.

The chain is built from TRBV30 and TRBJ1-3, with 8 bases identical to TRBD1. Germline-derived CDR1 and CDR2 are GTSNPN and SVGIG (reference sequence). V was pared by 5 bases and J by 4 bases, with 4 bases of the junction left unmatched. The CDR3 is 13 residues long. The CDR3 DNA follows: TGTGCCTGGGCAGGGGGCTTCGGAAACACCATATATTTT. It encodes CAWAGGFGNTIYF.

This chain connects TRBV3-1 (or the pseudogene TRBV3-2) to TRBJ1-6; 11 bases line up with TRBD1. V shed 10 bases and J 7 bases; nucleotides not matched to a gene: 12. The CDR3 runs to 16 residues. Germline values: CDR1 LGHDT, CDR2 YNNKEL (reference sequence). The CDR3 DNA follows: TGTGCCACCTCAGGGACAGGGGGTCGTCGGAATTCACCCCTCCACTTT. It translates to CATSGTGGRRNSPLHF.

The chain links TRBV2 to TRBJ1-5; TRBD1 aligns across 7 bases. CDR3 length equals 13 residues. J was trimmed by 4 bases and V by 8 bases; bases with no gene match: 5. Per germline, CDR1 SNHLY and CDR2 FYNNEI. The CDR3 here is CASRQGVNQPQHF. CDR3 DNA sequence: TGTGCCAGCCGACAGGGAGTTAATCAGCCCCAGCATTTT.

The V call is TRBV2, the J call TRBJ1-3, with D unclear. The ends were cut back, 7 bases at V and 0 bases at J, with 7 bases in the middle. From germline, CDR1 is SNHLY and CDR2 FYNNEI. This CDR3 is 13 amino acids long. CDR3 sequence (DNA): TGTGCCAGCACATCTAACTCTGGAAACACCATATATTTT. It codes for CASTSNSGNTIYF.

The chain links TRBV3-1 (or the pseudogene TRBV3-2) to TRBJ1-5; 9 bases line up with TRBD1. This CDR3 has 13 residues. The germline CDR1 and CDR2 sequences are LGHDT and YNNKEL (reference sequence). V lost 4 bases and J lost 5; bases outside the gene matches: 0. The CDR3 coding sequence is TGTGCCAGCAGCCGACAGGGGGATCAGCCCCAGCATTTT. It codes for CASSRQGDQPQHF.